The 9 T cell receptor beta chains given below trace back to one sample, sequenced in a study of T-cell reconstitution after alpha-beta-depleted transplantation in children. Unique molecular identifiers were incorporated into the prepared TCRbeta library. Each CDR3 protein is one row after TCRdb ran MiXCR on the PCR reads. The repertoire holds a few hundred thousand distinct CDR3 sequences, with around two fifths as singletons. The material sequenced was PBMCs, taken before TCRalphabeta/CD19-depleted stem cell transplant. The receptors here all came from a girl aged 2 to 9 with aplastic anemia, due to receive a stem cell transplant.

The DNA for the CDR3 is TGTGCCAGCTCCCAGGGGGCGGGGCCCACAGATACGCAGTATTTT. It specifies CASSQGAGPTDTQYF. The V and J genes are TRBV7-2 and TRBJ2-3; 8 nucleotides agree with TRBD1. This CDR3 contains 15 residues. CDR1 and CDR2 (germline): SGHTA, FQGNSA. V gave up 8 bases and J gave up 2 bases; unmatched junction bases: 9.

This sequence joins TRBV2 and TRBJ1-5; the D is unclear. V lost 6 bases, J lost 7 bases, and 13 bases lay in between. CDR3 length: 13 amino acids. The germline V gene has CDR1 SNHLY and CDR2 FYNNEI. The CDR3 bases are TGTGCCAGCAGCCCCTTGCCGTCCCAGCCCCAGCATTTT. Its protein is CASSPLPSQPQHF.

The J gene is TRBJ2-1, the V gene TRBV29-1; 13 bases are a match to TRBD2. Germline V lookup: CDR1 SQVTM, CDR2 ANQGSEA. This CDR3 spans 17 amino acids. The V segment lost 3 bases and the J segment 9 bases; nucleotides outside the gene matches: 14. CDR3 sequence: CSVDGGWTSGSAGEQFF. The DNA for the CDR3 is TGCAGCGTTGATGGGGGGTGGACTAGCGGGAGCGCAGGTGAGCAGTTCTTC.

This clonotype was counted between two and nine times. The gene calls are TRBV28 and TRBJ1-2; 11 positions agree with TRBD1. The CDR3 has 15 residues. Germline V gives CDR1 MDHEN, CDR2 SYDVKM. J lost 4 bases, V lost 6 bases, and 7 bases had no gene match. CDR3 sequence (DNA): TGTGCCAGCAGCATGCGGGACAGGGGGTTCTATGGCTACACCTTC. This translates into CASSMRDRGFYGYTF.

Ten or more counts support this clonotype. The J gene is TRBJ2-1, the V gene TRBV5-1; 8 bases align to TRBD1. With 2 bases clipped from V and 9 bases from J, the junction kept 10 bases outside the gene matches. The CDR3 extends over 15 amino acids. Per the germline V gene, CDR1 is SGHRS and CDR2 is YFSETQ. The CDR3 here is CASSFGQGLLGEQFF. CDR3 nucleotide sequence: TGCGCCAGCAGCTTTGGACAGGGTTTGTTGGGTGAGCAGTTCTTC.

This clonotype appeared many times. The germline gene is not matched at one end of the junction; a read error may be the cause. V gene TRBV5-1 combines with J gene TRBJ2-3; 8 bases agree with TRBD2. The germline CDR1 and CDR2 sequences are SGHRS and YFSETQ. The CDR3 runs 15 residues. The CDR3 loop reads CASSFSGTSTDTQYF. The CDR3 DNA reads TGTGCCAGCAGTTTTAGCGGGACTAGCACAGATACGCAGTATTTT.

This clonotype was observed a few times. V gene TRBV29-1 combines with J gene TRBJ1-3, with D unclear. CDR1 is SQVTM and CDR2 is ANQGSEA in the germline V gene. Between the trimmed V and J ends, which lost 7 bases and 0 bases, there was a span of 7 bases. The CDR3 length is 12 residues. CDR3: CSAVISGNTIYF. The CDR3 region has the DNA TGCAGCGCCGTAATCTCTGGAAACACCATATATTTT.

This chain uses TRBV12-5 with TRBJ2-2, with 9 bases aligning to TRBD1. Looked up from germline, CDR1 is LGHNT and CDR2 is FRNRAP. The V segment lost 2 bases and the J segment 5 bases; nucleotides outside the gene matches: 6. There are 16 residues in the CDR3. CDR3 DNA: TGTGCTAGTGGTTTGTTGGGACAGGGTACAACCGGGGAGCTGTTTTTT. Amino acid sequence: CASGLLGQGTTGELFF.

This clonotype was recorded a few times. CDR3 bases: TGTGCCAGCAGCAAACGGGACAGGTACCGCCTGGGAGCCAAAAACATTCAGTACTTC. It encodes CASSKRDRYRLGAKNIQYF. The chain uses TRBV21-1 and TRBJ2-4; the table calls TRBD1, which could not be checked here. TRBV21-1 is tagged as a pseudogene. The CDR3 is made up of 19 amino acids.